This TCR beta chain was observed in a study of cytomegalovirus exposure and HLA in healthy donors. Worth noting for this clone: Its specificity is unknown.

Study-level findings and limits: It is likely that the observed cluster of highly shared sequence variants was a sequencing artifact. Later analysis reportedly placed an Asian-associated ancestry cluster below the roughly 700-donor mean in N-insertions. A later analysis linked around 15,000 TCR beta sequences to HLA alleles at 0.05 false discovery rate.

This CDR3 is built from 13 residues. The germline V gene encodes CDR1 SGHNT and CDR2 YYREEE (reference sequence). V dropped 1 base and J dropped 8; count of bases not matched to a gene: 3. The PCR was carried out with 60 Vbeta primers and 13 Jbeta primers. Using immunoSEQ multiplex PCR, the repertoire was profiled, and TCRdb retains in-frame clones only, with some absent. The table lists 180,000 or so clones, 86% of them singletons. This sequence joins TRBV5-4 and TRBJ2-1, with 7 bases fitting TRBD2. The specimen was PBMCs. This TCR derives from a woman aged 25 to 45 in good health and CMV-seronegative. Here the CDR3 reads CASSLLGRDEQFF. CDR3 coding DNA: TGTGCCAGCAGCTTGTTAGGGAGGGATGAGCAGTTCTTC.